Below, one T cell receptor (beta chain) is given with its context. Here immunoSEQ multiplex PCR was the method, and the copy in TCRdb shows in-frame clones only, minus some. The repertoire holds 95,000 to 150,000 clones, with 84% as singletons. Germline lookup yields CDR1 SEHNR and CDR2 FQNEAQ (reference sequence). The germline V and J ends were trimmed by 6 bases and 8 bases, with 14 bases remaining between them. This CDR3 spans 13 amino acids. This specimen belongs to a study of blood T cell repertoires in COVID-19. The cohort comprised adults aged 18 to 89 years residing in under 25 US areas. Two negative PCRs, clearance, or symptom resolution were required of recovered Cohort 3 donors.

This receptor was obtained from a woman aged 25 to 39 who had recovered from COVID-19. The sequenced sample was PBMCs or T cells enriched from blood (not recorded which). This chain links TRBV7-9 with TRBJ2-1; no definite D call. Here the CDR3 reads CASSSVVGHEQFF. In nucleotides, the CDR3 is TGTGCCAGCAGTTCCGTCGTTGGGCATGAGCAGTTCTTC.